The next 10 T cell receptor beta chains were all read from a single sample in a study of blood T cell repertoires in COVID-19. Assay: immunoSEQ multiplex PCR; the TCRdb copy retains only in-frame clones and omits some. Among roughly 88,000 clones listed, about 83% were seen once. Material: peripheral blood. Receptors were obtained from a woman aged 60-75 years with COVID-19, enrolled during active disease.

The chain carries TRBV18 and TRBJ1-5, with no clear D. Per germline, CDR1 KGHSH and CDR2 LQKENI. The V gene lost 1 base and the J gene lost 3 bases, with 4 bases spanning the gap. The CDR3 runs to 13 residues. The CDR3 DNA reads TGTGCCAGCTCACCACATTACAATCAGCCCCAGCATTTT. Its translation is CASSPHYNQPQHF.

The DNA of the CDR3 is TGTGCCAGCAGCTTAATGGGACAGCCGGATTCACCCCTCCACTTT. It encodes CASSLMGQPDSPLHF. The chain recombines TRBV7-3 with TRBJ1-6, with 7 bases that match TRBD1. V lost 1 base, J lost 8 bases, and 5 bases stayed unmatched. Germline values: CDR1 SGHTA, CDR2 FQGTGA. The CDR3 consists of 15 residues.

The J gene is TRBJ1-3, the V gene TRBV5-1; D is perhaps TRBD1 (5 bases). This CDR3 has 18 amino acids. The germline V gene encodes CDR1 SGHRS and CDR2 YFSETQ. V dropped 0 bases and J dropped 0 bases, with 16 bases sitting between them. For the CDR3, the DNA is TGCGCCAGCAGCTTGGTACTATTTGACAGAAGCTCTGGAAACACCATATATTTT. This translates into CASSLVLFDRSSGNTIYF.

The rearrangement joins TRBV18 to TRBJ1-1, with D perhaps TRBD1 (6 bases). Germline-derived CDR1 and CDR2 are KGHSH and LQKENI. The CDR3 covers 13 residues. Trimming removed 9 bases at V and 1 base at J, with 12 bases between. DNA of the CDR3: TGTGCCAGTCTTGCAGGGGAGAACACTGAAGCTTTCTTT. Its protein is CASLAGENTEAFF. Full variable domain (outside the CDR3, taken from reference TRBV18 and TRBJ1-1): NAGVMQNPRHLVRRRGQEARLRCSPMKGHSHVYWYRQLPEEGLKFMVYLQKENIIDESGMPKERFSAEFPKEGPSILRIQQVVRGDSAAYFCASLAGENTEAFFGQGTRLTVV.

The V gene is TRBV4-2, the J gene TRBJ2-5; perhaps TRBD1 as D (6 bases). The CDR3 length is 16 residues. Deletions cut 4 bases from V and 0 bases from J, with 15 bases between. Per germline, CDR1 LGHNA and CDR2 YNFKEQ. In DNA, the CDR3 is TGTGCCAGCAGCCCTCGAGGACAGTTAAACCAAGAGACCCAGTACTTC. Translated: CASSPRGQLNQETQYF.

This clone showed up just once. This chain uses TRBV4-2 with TRBJ2-6, with D possibly TRBD2 on 6 matching bases. Per the germline V gene, CDR1 is LGHNA and CDR2 is YNFKEQ. The V end lost 1 base, the J end lost 1 base, and 14 bases lay between the germline ends. The CDR3 extends over 18 amino acids. The CDR3 loop reads CASSQVADPGSGANVLTF. The CDR3 DNA follows: TGTGCCAGCAGCCAAGTAGCGGACCCCGGGTCTGGGGCCAACGTCCTGACTTTC.

The rearrangement joins TRBV7-9 to TRBJ1-1; D not resolved. This CDR3 has 13 amino acids. Germline values: CDR1 SEHNR, CDR2 FQNEAQ (reference sequence). Trimming removed 1 base from V and 6 bases from J, with 9 bases in between. The CDR3 sequence: CASSLGGWAEAFF. The CDR3 DNA sequence: TGTGCCAGCAGCTTAGGCGGGTGGGCTGAAGCTTTCTTT.

V gene TRBV29-1 combines with J gene TRBJ2-1; 12 nucleotides line up with TRBD2. Germline V gives CDR1 SQVTM, CDR2 ANQGSEA. J was trimmed by 4 bases and V by 6 bases; bases with no gene match: 1. The CDR3 has 13 amino acids. In DNA form, the CDR3 reads TGCAGCGTCGGACTAGCGGGGTACAATGAGCAGTTCTTC. Its translation: CSVGLAGYNEQFF.

In this sample, this clone turned up a few times. The genes are TRBV9 and TRBJ1-1; tentatively, D is TRBD1 (6 bases). Trimming cost V 0 bases and J 1 base, with 7 bases left between them. Germline CDR1 SGDLS, CDR2 YYNGEE. The CDR3 length is 14 residues. The chain's CDR3 is CASSVEGENTEAFF. In DNA, the CDR3 is TGTGCCAGCAGCGTAGAGGGGGAGAACACTGAAGCTTTCTTT.

This clone showed up just once. V gene TRBV2 combines with J gene TRBJ2-7, with TRBD2 as a possible D gene (5 bases). The V end was cut by 5 bases, the J end by 5 bases, with 13 bases between. The germline gives CDR1 SNHLY, CDR2 FYNNEI. This CDR3 comprises 13 residues. The CDR3 here is CASSPGERNEQYF. In DNA form, the CDR3 reads TGTGCCAGCAGTCCCGGGGAGAGGAACGAGCAGTACTTC.